Reported below is one T cell receptor (beta chain). Its target is unknown. This CDR3 comprises 15 residues. Trimming took off 1 base at V and 3 bases at J, with 9 bases between the two ends. CDR1 is SEHNR, CDR2 FQNEAQ, per germline (reference sequence). This sample is part of a study of T cell responses to AZD1222 COVID-19 vaccine. For the study at large: Pooling of second doses given at about 4 or about 12 weeks was done. Study outcomes and limitations: Baseline seropositives among AZD1222 recipients totaled only 5 to 7. Females made up more of the donors, who were largely white British, and clonal diversity may have come out too low. Regions 160-218 and 743-854 dominated among vaccine-associated CD4 TCRs spanning spike.

The repertoire was sequenced with immunoSEQ multiplex PCR; TCRdb's copy has only in-frame clones and lacks some. The sample yields about 130,000 clones, around four fifths seen once. This rearrangement joins TRBV7-9 to TRBJ1-4; D not resolved. Material: peripheral blood, obtained on day 0 of AZD1222 vaccination. This clonotype was sampled from an adult in good health. This CDR3 is CASSLDHPANEKLFF. Written as DNA, the CDR3 is TGTGCCAGCAGCTTAGACCACCCGGCTAATGAAAAACTGTTTTTT.